One sample yielded the 21 T cell receptor beta chains listed below, sequenced in a study of Ad26.COV2.S vaccination and SARS-CoV-2 variants (dated by TCRdb to the early 2020s). In light of the paper, this sample's time point label describes: individuals recovered from natural SARS-CoV-2 infection. The receptor library was made with the immunoSEQ multiplex PCR assay. Here the immuneACCESS table is served through TCRdb, limited to in-frame sequences with V and J called. Missing clones are a known gap in these copies; in checked studies unresolved V genes cover under half, and the rest lacks a known reason. The sample records approximately 90,000 clones, approximately 77% of which are singletons. The ten top clones hold about 16% of the sample. The sample was peripheral blood, taken after recovery from COVID-19. The receptors come from a human donor who had recovered from COVID-19.

CDR3 residues: CASSFQTGSGYTF. The DNA for the CDR3 is TGTGCCAGCAGTTTTCAGACAGGGAGTGGCTACACCTTC. V gene TRBV12-3 or TRBV12-4 combines with J gene TRBJ1-2; 7 nucleotides line up with TRBD1. V lost 3 bases, J lost 7 bases, and 5 bases stayed unmatched. The CDR3 has 13 amino acids.

The chain employs TRBV27 and TRBJ1-1; TRBD1 aligns across 7 bases. V shed 3 bases and J 0 bases; nucleotides not matched to a gene: 1. The CDR3 spans 14 residues. Per the germline V gene, CDR1 is MNHEY and CDR2 is SMNVEV (reference sequence). Written as DNA, the CDR3 is TGTGCCAGCAGTTTCAGGGGGGTGAACACTGAAGCTTTCTTT. Its protein product is CASSFRGVNTEAFF.

The J gene is TRBJ2-2, the V gene TRBV12-3 or TRBV12-4; the D is unclear. V was clipped by 3 bases and J by 13 bases, with 15 bases between them. This CDR3 has 13 residues. DNA of the CDR3: TGTGCCAGCAGTTTTTCGACTCCCCCAATGCTGTTTTTT. Residues: CASSFSTPPMLFF.

This sequence joins TRBV1 and TRBJ2-1; the table gives TRBD1 as D, unverified against the DNA. TRBV1 is a recognized pseudogene. This CDR3 comprises 24 residues. The CDR3 nucleotides are TGCACCAGCAGCCAAGAAAGGAAAGGACAGTTCCCTCCTACGGGGTCTGATTACTACAATGAGCAGTTCTTC. It codes for CTSSQERKGQFPPTGSDYYNEQFF.

This clone has more than one count but fewer than ten. V usage is TRBV2 and J usage is TRBJ2-2; no clear D gene. This CDR3 contains 13 residues. Trimming pared 4 bases from V and 5 bases from J, leaving 8 bases between. Germline CDR1 SNHLY, CDR2 FYNNEI. CDR3 sequence: CASSARFTGELFF. CDR3 nucleotides: TGTGCCAGCAGTGCTCGGTTTACCGGGGAGCTGTTTTTT.

In DNA, the CDR3 is TGTGCCAGCAGCACCACAGGGGGGGCTGAAGCTTTCTTT. Translated: CASSTTGGAEAFF. The chain couples TRBV7-9 to TRBJ1-1; TRBD1 matches at 8 bases. From germline, CDR1 is SEHNR and CDR2 FQNEAQ (reference sequence). The CDR3 runs to 13 residues. J lost 6 bases, V lost 5 bases, and 5 bases had no gene match.

The CDR3 sequence: CASRKSGSSYEQYF. The CDR3 DNA follows: TGTGCCAGCAGAAAGAGCGGAAGCTCCTACGAGCAGTACTTC. This chain links TRBV27 with TRBJ2-7; weak D call: TRBD2 (5 bases). V was clipped by 6 bases and J by 0 bases, with 12 bases between them. The length of the CDR3 is 14 residues. CDR1 is MNHEY, CDR2 SMNVEV, per germline (reference sequence).

The gene calls are TRBV14 and TRBJ2-3; 10 positions match TRBD2. Germline V gives CDR1 SGHDN, CDR2 FVKESK. This CDR3 has 16 residues. Losses at the gene ends were 2 bases for V and 4 bases for J; bases not matched to a gene: 6. The CDR3 is CASSQLSGLAADTQYF. The CDR3 DNA is TGTGCCAGCAGCCAACTTAGTGGACTAGCGGCAGATACGCAGTATTTT.

This chain links TRBV7-8 with TRBJ2-7; possible D gene TRBD1, 7 bases. Between the trimmed V and J ends, which lost 5 bases and 2 bases, there was a span of 19 bases. The germline V gene encodes CDR1 SGHVS and CDR2 FQNEAQ. The length of the CDR3 is 16 residues. CDR3 sequence: CASSAAGGLPPYEQYF. CDR3 bases: TGTGCCAGCAGCGCAGCAGGGGGGCTTCCCCCCTACGAGCAGTACTTC.

The chain uses TRBV2 and TRBJ2-3; the match to TRBD1 covers 10 bases. This CDR3 has 15 residues. The J segment lost 5 bases and the V segment lost 6 bases, leaving 8 bases of the junction unmatched. From germline, CDR1 is SNHLY and CDR2 FYNNEI. The CDR3 region is CASSDGDRGLDTQYF. CDR3 in DNA: TGTGCCAGCAGCGACGGGGACAGGGGATTAGATACGCAGTATTTT. Full variable domain (remainder filled in from reference TRBV2 and TRBJ2-3): EPEVTQTPSHQVTQMGQEVILRCVPISNHLYFYWYRQILGQKVEFLVSFYNNEISEKSEIFDDQFSVERPDGSNFTLKIRSTKLEDSAMYFCASSDGDRGLDTQYFGPGTRLTVL.

This clone has just a few counts. The genes are TRBV4-3 and TRBJ1-5; D is undetermined. The CDR3 is 15 amino acids. Germline assignment: CDR1 LGHNA and CDR2 YSLEER. The V gene lost 0 bases and the J gene lost 0 bases, with 6 bases spanning the gap. CDR3 sequence (DNA): TGCGCCAGCAGCCAAGATGTGAATAGCAATCAGCCCCAGCATTTT. It encodes CASSQDVNSNQPQHF.

V gene TRBV19 combines with J gene TRBJ2-5, with D possibly being TRBD1 (5 bases). The germline gives CDR1 LNHDA, CDR2 SQIVND (reference sequence). The CDR3 contains 14 residues. The ends were cut back, 2 bases at V and 2 bases at J, with 9 bases in the middle. This chain's CDR3 is CASSIRGVQETQYF. The CDR3 region has the DNA TGTGCCAGTAGTATAAGGGGTGTTCAAGAGACCCAGTACTTC.

The chain has TRBV5-1 and TRBJ2-2; 10 bases agree with TRBD1. Germline CDR1 is SGHRS and CDR2 is YFSETQ. The CDR3 is made up of 16 amino acids. The junction had 11 bases not matched to a gene; V was cut back by 7 bases and J by 5 bases. The CDR3 loop reads CASSAGTGVGTGELFF. The CDR3 nucleotides are TGCGCCAGCTCTGCGGGGACAGGGGTTGGGACCGGGGAGCTGTTTTTT.

The chain combines TRBV24-1 with TRBJ1-1, with D possibly matching TRBD1 (5 bases). Looked up from germline, CDR1 is KGHDR and CDR2 is SFDVKD. CDR3 length: 13 amino acids. Trimming took off 6 bases at V and 2 bases at J, with 9 bases between the two ends. The CDR3 DNA reads TGTGCCACCAGTAAGGGGCACAACACTGAAGCTTTCTTT. Protein sequence: CATSKGHNTEAFF.

This chain links TRBV7-2 with TRBJ1-1; D gene ambiguous. CDR1 is SGHTA and CDR2 is FQGNSA in the germline V gene. Trimming stripped 5 bases from V and 3 bases from J, with 7 bases between. The CDR3 covers 12 residues. The CDR3 sequence is CASSGPYTEAFF. The CDR3 DNA reads TGTGCCAGCAGCGGGCCTTACACTGAAGCTTTCTTT.

The gene calls are TRBV9 and TRBJ1-1, with D perhaps matching TRBD1 (6 bases). Germline assignment: CDR1 SGDLS and CDR2 YYNGEE. V shed 0 bases and J shed 6 bases, with 12 bases lying between them. CDR3 length equals 14 residues. As DNA, the CDR3 is TGTGCCAGCAGCGTAGCCAGGGGAGGGGCTGAAGCTTTCTTT. Amino acids: CASSVARGGAEAFF.

This chain joins TRBV19 and TRBJ1-1, with 8 nucleotides matching TRBD1. The CDR3 covers 14 residues. V was pared by 4 bases and J by 1 base, with 2 bases of the junction left unmatched. CDR1 LNHDA and CDR2 SQIVND come from the germline V gene (reference sequence). CDR3 protein: CASSTDRANTEAFF. CDR3 bases: TGTGCCAGTAGTACGGACAGGGCGAACACTGAAGCTTTCTTT.

This clone appeared a single time. CDR3 coding DNA: TGCAGCGTTCGATCCGGGCAAGAGACCCAGTACTTC. It translates to CSVRSGQETQYF. The V gene is TRBV29-1, the J gene TRBJ2-5; D unclear. The CDR3 has 12 amino acids. Per germline, CDR1 SQVTM and CDR2 ANQGSEA. The V and J ends lost 5 bases and 2 bases respectively, with 9 bases between them.

The V and J genes are TRBV7-9 and TRBJ2-7; 11 nucleotides align to TRBD2. The germline V gene has CDR1 SEHNR and CDR2 FQNEAQ (reference sequence). There are 14 residues in the CDR3. V shed 2 bases and J 3 bases; nucleotides not matched to a gene: 0. The CDR3, as DNA: TGTGCCAGCAGCTTAACTAGCGGGGGCTACGAGCAGTACTTC. Amino acid sequence: CASSLTSGGYEQYF.

This rearrangement joins TRBV5-1 to TRBJ2-7; 7 bases are shared with TRBD1. CDR1 is SGHRS and CDR2 is YFSETQ in the germline V gene. Trimming at V came to 2 bases and at J to 3 bases, leaving 11 bases not matched to a gene. The CDR3 loop spans 16 amino acids. CDR3 in amino acids: CASSLGLDRWGYEQYF. CDR3 in DNA: TGCGCCAGCAGCTTAGGGTTGGACAGGTGGGGCTACGAGCAGTACTTC.

The genes are TRBV11-3 and TRBJ1-2; TRBD1 matches at 10 bases. Germline values: CDR1 SGHNT, CDR2 YENEEA. V shed 5 bases and J 4 bases; nucleotides not matched to a gene: 10. This CDR3 is 16 amino acids long. The DNA of the CDR3 is TGTGCCAGCAGCGGGGGACAGGGGATCGGCGCCTATGGCTACACCTTC. Its protein product is CASSGGQGIGAYGYTF.